This T cell receptor (beta chain) stems from a study of blood T cells in healthy people across ages. Study outcomes and limitations: There was no known CMV status for donors, so expanded clonotype changes were possibly confounded.

This clonotype was counted at least ten times. Its target is unknown. Primed by a sample-barcoded 5' primer and a J-beta primer mix, a second PCR proceeded for roughly 7 to 11 cycles. Via MiXCR, TCRdb re-called the 5' RACE reads, giving one row per CDR3 protein. The table includes 870,000 or so distinct CDR3 sequences, around 28% detected once. Germline V CDR1 and CDR2: DFQATT, SNEGSKA (reference sequence). CDR3 size: 13 residues. V was trimmed by 2 bases and J by 5 bases, leaving 12 bases between them. This TCR was recovered from a woman aged 80 or older in good health. Sequencing was performed on blood. The J gene is TRBJ2-5, the V gene TRBV20-1; a weak D match, TRBD1 (6 bases). CDR3 amino acids: CSARPGARETQYF. The CDR3 DNA follows: TGCAGTGCTAGACCAGGGGCAAGGGAGACCCAGTACTTC.